This is a list of T cell receptor beta chains from one sample in a study of technical replicates of blood from a few donors. The method was immunoSEQ multiplex PCR; TCRdb's version includes in-frame clones alone and lacks a portion of them. The sample consists of under 100,000 clones, approximately 97% of them appearing once. Material for sequencing was T cells isolated from PBMCs. The receptor source for this set is a human donor in good health. The conserved cysteine and the conserved F or W are not part of the CDR3 here. Not all rows give a size; the values are once, few, many and, for expanded clones, a class.

clone size | J gene | CDR3 length | V gene | CDR3 protein
. | TRBJ1-1 | 13 | TRBV7-2 | ASGGQVIMNTEAF
. | TRBJ2-2 | 12 | TRBV2 | ASSEWARTGELF
. | TRBJ2-5 | 12 | TRBV5-1 | ASTGQGGQETQY
. | TRBJ2-1 | 11 | TRBV5-8 | ASQTSYYNEQF
. | TRBJ1-1 | 13 | TRBV7-9 | ASSLGWTGDTEAF
. | TRBJ2-7 | 12 | TRBV19 | ASSRGQGFGEQY
. | TRBJ2-7 | 13 | TRBV4-1 | ASSPRGLAGSEQY
. | TRBJ1-1 | 9 | TRBV20-1 | SAPGQHAAF
. | TRBJ1-2 | 11 | TRBV6-1 | AGLSKGLVGYT
. | TRBJ2-3 | 14 | TRBV5-5 | ASSLGVDRKSDTQY
. | TRBJ2-5 | 13 | TRBV5-6 | ASSSTGVGLETQY
once | TRBJ2-2 | 10 | TRBV7-3 | ATSKGAGELF
. | TRBJ2-5 | 11 | TRBV2 | ASSFELQETQY
. | TRBJ1-4 | 14 | TRBV19 | ASSTVRGQGDEKLF
. | TRBJ1-2 | 11 | TRBV5-4 | ASSFETGTGYT
. | TRBJ2-1 | 11 | TRBV5-1 | ASSLYQGGEQF
. | TRBJ2-3 | 13 | TRBV6-5 | ASSLAGGGGDTQY
. | TRBJ2-1 | 14 | TRBV30 | AWSVPQTGSYNEQF
. | TRBJ2-3 | 9 | TRBV29-1 | SALRADTQY
. | TRBJ1-4 | 14 | TRBV7-8 | ASSQRVLATNEKLF
once | TRBJ2-1 | 12 | TRBV5-1 | ASSRLAGADEQF
. | TRBJ1-2 | 11 | TRBV6-5 | ASSYSAGGGYT
. | TRBJ2-7 | 15 | TRBV9 | ASSVDESEYFPHEQY
. | TRBJ2-1 | 12 | TRBV30 | AWDQGLAGSEQF
. | TRBJ2-2 | 14 | TRBV7-2 | ASGRGLAGVTGELF
. | TRBJ2-1 | 11 | TRBV19 | ASSIGSVNEQF
. | TRBJ2-5 | 12 | TRBV18 | ASSLFTGEETQY
. | TRBJ2-1 | 16 | TRBV4-2 | ASSQWGLGSGRLNEQF
. | TRBJ1-5 | 14 | TRBV19 | ASSAGVWGPNQPQH
. | TRBJ2-7 | 12 | TRBV9 | ASSYREGASEQY
. | TRBJ2-1 | 13 | TRBV6-1 | ASSAEWSSYNEQF
. | TRBJ2-5 | 12 | TRBV21-1 | ASSKGHLQETQY
. | TRBJ2-1 | 10 | TRBV7-9 | ASSLVDNEQF
. | TRBJ1-5 | 10 | TRBV6-1 | ASSGQGQPQH
. | TRBJ1-2 | 11 | TRBV29-1 | SAVTGGVGGYT
. | TRBJ1-1 | 12 | TRBV18 | ASSPQSEGTEAF
once | TRBJ2-5 | 11 | TRBV27 | ASSFYYEETQY
once | TRBJ2-5 | 10 | TRBV2 | ASRVREETQY
. | TRBJ2-5 | 12 | TRBV6-1 | ASSEITESGVQY
. | TRBJ2-3 | 17 | TRBV5-1 | ASSAGPAGGPWGTDTQY
. | TRBJ1-5 | 11 | TRBV4-1 | ASSLNSNQPQH
few | TRBJ2-1 | 14 | TRBV7-2 | ASSLSRASGREGQF